Listed below are T cell receptor beta chains from one sample, sequenced in a study of cytomegalovirus exposure and HLA in healthy donors. Produced via immunoSEQ multiplex PCR; TCRdb's table is partial and in-frame only. The sample has 150,000 to 200,000 clones; more than 75% are singletons. Sequencing input: PBMCs. Source of these receptors: a woman between 18 and 29 years old in good health and CMV-seronegative. CDR3s include the opening cysteine and the closing phenylalanine or tryptophan. A D gene is named only where the DNA matches it firmly. Some rows mark clone size as missing; the rest say once, few, many or name a class of expanded clone.

J gene: TRBJ2-5; D gene: NA; clone size: once; CDR3 length: 15; V gene: TRBV7-6; CDR3 DNA: TGTGCCAGCAGCTTACTCGGAGGGGTCGGAGAGACCCAGTACTTC; CDR3 protein: CASSLLGGVGETQYF
J gene: TRBJ2-2; D gene: TRBD1; clone size: NA; CDR3 length: 15; V gene: TRBV18; CDR3 DNA: TGTGCCAGCTCAGCGCGGACAGGGAACACCGGGGAGCTGTTTTTT; CDR3 protein: CASSARTGNTGELFF
J gene: TRBJ1-1; D gene: TRBD1; clone size: once; CDR3 length: 16; V gene: TRBV5-1; CDR3 DNA: TGCGCCAGCAGCTTGGCGACAGGGAGTATGAACACTGAAGCTTTCTTT; CDR3 protein: CASSLATGSMNTEAFF
J gene: TRBJ2-5; D gene: TRBD2; clone size: NA; CDR3 length: 13; V gene: TRBV7-3; CDR3 DNA: TGTGCCAGCAGCTTAGACGGGGGGGCGGCCCAGTACTTC; CDR3 protein: CASSLDGGAAQYF
J gene: TRBJ2-7; D gene: TRBD2; clone size: NA; CDR3 length: 15; V gene: TRBV18; CDR3 DNA: TGTGCCAGCTCAACGGGACTAGCGGGAGTTGACGAGCAGTACTTC; CDR3 protein: CASSTGLAGVDEQYF
J gene: TRBJ2-2; D gene: TRBD2; clone size: NA; CDR3 length: 16; V gene: TRBV7-6; CDR3 DNA: TGTGCCAGCAGCTTAGTCGGAGCGGGAGTTACCGGGGAGCTGTTTTTT; CDR3 protein: CASSLVGAGVTGELFF
J gene: TRBJ1-5; D gene: NA; clone size: NA; CDR3 length: 14; V gene: TRBV9; CDR3 DNA: TGTGCCAGCAGCACGGGAGATAGCAATCAGCCCCAGCATTTT; CDR3 protein: CASSTGDSNQPQHF
J gene: TRBJ2-1; D gene: NA; clone size: NA; CDR3 length: 17; V gene: TRBV15; CDR3 DNA: TGTGCCACCAGCAGAGTGATAATTACTAGGGACTACAATGAGCAGTTCTTC; CDR3 protein: CATSRVIITRDYNEQFF
J gene: TRBJ2-7; D gene: TRBD2; clone size: NA; CDR3 length: 15; V gene: TRBV7-2; CDR3 DNA: TGTGCCAGCAGCCCAACACTAGCGGGAAGGTACGAGCAGTACTTC; CDR3 protein: CASSPTLAGRYEQYF
J gene: TRBJ1-6; D gene: TRBD1; clone size: few; CDR3 length: 16; V gene: TRBV7-9; CDR3 DNA: TGTGCCAGCAGCCCTGCGACAGGGGAAGAGGGTTCACCCCTCCACTTT; CDR3 protein: CASSPATGEEGSPLHF
J gene: TRBJ1-1; D gene: NA; clone size: NA; CDR3 length: 13; V gene: TRBV11-3; CDR3 DNA: TGTGCCAGCAGCACAAATGGACAGTCGGGAGCTTTCTTT; CDR3 protein: CASSTNGQSGAFF
J gene: TRBJ1-1; D gene: NA; clone size: few; CDR3 length: 16; V gene: TRBV7-3; CDR3 DNA: TGTGCCAGCAGCTCCAGCCCCGGGACTACTGGCGGTGAAGCTTTCTTT; CDR3 protein: CASSSSPGTTGGEAFF
J gene: TRBJ2-4; D gene: TRBD2; clone size: NA; CDR3 length: 16; V gene: TRBV28; CDR3 DNA: TGTGCCAGCAGTTTATCGGTCTCGGCTAGCGGAAACATTCAGTACTTC; CDR3 protein: CASSLSVSASGNIQYF
J gene: TRBJ1-2; D gene: NA; clone size: NA; CDR3 length: 15; V gene: TRBV28; CDR3 DNA: TGTGCCAGCAGTTCCCACATTGGACAGAACTATGGCTACACCTTC; CDR3 protein: CASSSHIGQNYGYTF
J gene: TRBJ2-2; D gene: TRBD1; clone size: NA; CDR3 length: 15; V gene: TRBV2; CDR3 DNA: TGTGCCAGCATCGAAAGGGACAGCAACACCGGGGAGCTGTTTTTT; CDR3 protein: CASIERDSNTGELFF
J gene: TRBJ1-1; D gene: TRBD1; clone size: NA; CDR3 length: 15; V gene: TRBV7-9; CDR3 DNA: TGTGCCAGCAGCTTAGAACAGGGGAGAGGCACTGAAGCTTTCTTT; CDR3 protein: CASSLEQGRGTEAFF
J gene: TRBJ2-7; D gene: TRBD2; clone size: NA; CDR3 length: 15; V gene: TRBV15; CDR3 DNA: TGTGCCACCAGCCTCGCGGGGGGGGGAACGATGGAGCAGTACTTC; CDR3 protein: CATSLAGGGTMEQYF
J gene: TRBJ2-7; D gene: TRBD1; clone size: NA; CDR3 length: 14; V gene: TRBV5-6; CDR3 DNA: TGTGCCAGCAGCGCGGGACAGGGTCCCTACGAGCAGTACTTC; CDR3 protein: CASSAGQGPYEQYF
J gene: TRBJ2-1; D gene: NA; clone size: NA; CDR3 length: 16; V gene: TRBV2; CDR3 DNA: TGTGCCAGCAGTCCGACGGGGGACAGAACCTACAATGAGCAGTTCTTC; CDR3 protein: CASSPTGDRTYNEQFF
J gene: TRBJ2-5; D gene: TRBD2; clone size: NA; CDR3 length: 16; V gene: TRBV27; CDR3 DNA: TGTGCCAGCAGTTTATCGCCCAGCGGGAGGTTGGAGACCCAGTACTTC; CDR3 protein: CASSLSPSGRLETQYF
J gene: TRBJ2-1; D gene: NA; clone size: NA; CDR3 length: 15; V gene: TRBV7-2; CDR3 DNA: TGTGCCAGCAGCTTAGCCGGGACAAACCCCAATGAGCAGTTCTTC; CDR3 protein: CASSLAGTNPNEQFF
J gene: TRBJ2-2; D gene: TRBD2; clone size: NA; CDR3 length: 17; V gene: TRBV25-1; CDR3 DNA: TGTGCCAGCAGTGCGATGGGACTAGCGTCTCTTACCGGGGAGCTGTTTTTT; CDR3 protein: CASSAMGLASLTGELFF
J gene: TRBJ1-2; D gene: NA; clone size: NA; CDR3 length: 15; V gene: TRBV5-1; CDR3 DNA: TGCGCCAGCAGCTTGGGGGCTGGTTCGGGATATGGCTACACCTTC; CDR3 protein: CASSLGAGSGYGYTF
J gene: TRBJ1-6; D gene: NA; clone size: few; CDR3 length: 13; V gene: TRBV6-5; CDR3 DNA: TGTGCCAGCAGTAGGAGGGAGGATTCACCCCTCCACTTT; CDR3 protein: CASSRREDSPLHF
J gene: TRBJ2-7; D gene: NA; clone size: NA; CDR3 length: 14; V gene: TRBV5-1; CDR3 DNA: TGCGCCAGCCTCCGGGCACCGGGGTCATACGAGCAGTACTTC; CDR3 protein: CASLRAPGSYEQYF